Listed below are T cell receptor beta chains from one sample, sequenced in a study of blood T cell repertoires in COVID-19. Measured with immunoSEQ multiplex PCR; TCRdb has only the in-frame clones, and not every one. This table holds around 200,000 clones, more than 80% found once. Material for sequencing was peripheral blood. The receptors derive from a woman aged 25-40 years with COVID-19, enrolled during active disease. Both conserved end residues are part of each CDR3. A D gene is named only where the DNA matches it firmly. Part of the rows lack a size; the others show once, few, many or a class for expanded clones.

v_gene	j_gene	abundance	d_gene	CDR3aa	CDR3nt
TRBV15	TRBJ1-5	NA	NA	CATSREGGFQNQPQHF	TGTGCCACCAGCAGAGAGGGAGGGTTTCAAAATCAGCCCCAGCATTTT
TRBV28	TRBJ1-5	NA	TRBD1	CASSSGQGEAQPQHF	TGTGCCAGCAGTTCGGGACAGGGGGAAGCTCAGCCCCAGCATTTT
TRBV5-4	TRBJ2-2	once	NA	CASSLMTAMTGELFF	TGTGCCAGCAGCTTGATGACAGCGATGACCGGGGAGCTGTTTTTT
TRBV5-1	TRBJ1-2	NA	NA	CASSFPPTGSYGYTF	TGCGCCAGCAGCTTCCCCCCGACAGGTTCCTATGGCTACACCTTC
TRBV19	TRBJ1-1	few	TRBD1	CASSSTGAPNTEAFF	TGTGCCAGTAGCTCAACAGGGGCTCCGAACACTGAAGCTTTCTTT
TRBV1	TRBJ1-2	NA	NA	CTSPRGRSYGYTF	TGCACCAGCCCCAGGGGGCGCAGCTATGGCTACACCTTC
TRBV7-6	TRBJ1-1	NA	TRBD1	CASSLQGAGNTEAFF	TGTGCCAGCAGCTTACAGGGGGCCGGGAACACTGAAGCTTTCTTT
TRBV12-3/TRBV12-4	TRBJ2-2	NA	NA	CASTNKNTGELFF	TGTGCCAGCACGAACAAGAACACCGGGGAGCTGTTTTTT
TRBV6-2/TRBV6-3	TRBJ2-5	NA	TRBD2	CASSSALRLAGTQETQYF	TGTGCCAGCAGTTCCGCCTTAAGACTAGCCGGTACCCAAGAGACCCAGTACTTC
TRBV19	TRBJ2-1	NA	TRBD2	CASSMGLAGGPRSEEQFF	TGTGCCAGTAGTATGGGACTAGCGGGAGGGCCGAGGAGCGAGGAGCAGTTCTTC
TRBV6-2/TRBV6-3	TRBJ2-3	NA	TRBD2	CASSPRLAGGYTDTQYF	TGTGCCAGCAGTCCAAGACTAGCGGGGGGTTACACAGATACGCAGTATTTT
TRBV29-1	TRBJ2-7	NA	TRBD1	CSVRFPQDRVGHEQYF	TGCAGCGTCCGCTTCCCCCAAGACAGGGTAGGCCACGAGCAGTACTTC
TRBV19	TRBJ2-3	NA	TRBD2	CASSPSGWSAGDTQYF	TGTGCCAGTAGTCCTAGCGGGTGGAGCGCTGGAGATACGCAGTATTTT
TRBV2	TRBJ2-2	NA	TRBD2	CASSERASGVNTGELFF	TGTGCCAGCAGTGAAAGGGCTAGCGGGGTGAACACCGGGGAGCTGTTTTTT
TRBV7-2	TRBJ2-2	few	NA	CASRPDGIPGGELFF	TGTGCCAGCAGACCCGACGGGATCCCGGGCGGGGAGCTGTTTTTT
TRBV5-4	TRBJ2-2	few	TRBD2	CASSLDSGRLFF	TGTGCCAGCAGCTTGGATAGCGGGAGGCTGTTTTTT
TRBV5-6	TRBJ1-6	NA	NA	CASSLDQGGSPLHF	TGTGCCAGCAGCTTGGATCAGGGCGGTTCACCCCTCCACTTT
TRBV12-3/TRBV12-4	TRBJ2-7	NA	NA	CASSLAPTRTLGF	TGTGCCAGCAGTCTGGCCCCAACACGGACACTGGGCTTC
TRBV9	TRBJ2-1	NA	TRBD2	CASSVRSGGYNEQFF	TGTGCCAGCAGCGTACGCAGCGGGGGCTACAATGAGCAGTTCTTC
TRBV6-5	TRBJ2-7	NA	NA	CASKGYNRTYEQYF	TGTGCCAGCAAGGGGTATAACCGCACCTACGAGCAGTACTTC
TRBV9	TRBJ2-5	NA	NA	CASSVDMGLAETQYF	TGTGCCAGCAGCGTAGATATGGGGCTGGCGGAGACCCAGTACTTC
TRBV6-2/TRBV6-3	TRBJ2-7	NA	TRBD1	CASSYISDRAYEQYF	TGTGCCAGCAGTTACATATCGGACAGGGCCTACGAGCAGTACTTC
TRBV6-5	TRBJ2-2	NA	TRBD1	CASKSGTGTTGELFF	TGTGCCAGCAAATCCGGGACAGGGACCACCGGGGAGCTGTTTTTT
TRBV30	TRBJ1-4	NA	TRBD1	CAWGTGVEKLFF	TGTGCCTGGGGGACAGGGGTTGAAAAACTGTTTTTT
TRBV2	TRBJ1-5	NA	NA	CASSEAWGKREPQHF	TGTGCCAGCAGTGAAGCATGGGGTAAGAGGGAGCCCCAGCATTTT
TRBV11-3	TRBJ2-1	NA	NA	CASSLSGLNYNEQFF	TGTGCCAGCAGCTTGAGCGGACTTAACTACAATGAGCAGTTCTTC
TRBV27	TRBJ1-4	NA	NA	CASSFRGVGEKLFF	TGTGCCAGCAGTTTCCGGGGGGTAGGTGAAAAACTGTTTTTT
TRBV27	TRBJ1-2	NA	TRBD1	CASSSRGRSGYTF	TGTGCCAGCAGTTCCAGGGGGCGATCTGGCTACACCTTC
TRBV5-1	TRBJ1-2	NA	TRBD1	CASSPGQGNYGYTF	TGCGCCAGCAGCCCGGGACAGGGGAACTATGGCTACACCTTC
TRBV4-1	TRBJ2-7	NA	NA	CASSQGGLGGYEQYF	TGCGCCAGCAGCCAAGGGGGACTGGGAGGCTACGAGCAGTACTTC
TRBV30	TRBJ2-1	NA	NA	CAWSEIEGVQFF	TGTGCCTGGAGTGAAATAGAGGGCGTGCAGTTCTTC
TRBV4-3	TRBJ1-6	NA	NA	CASSQEAGSPLHF	TGCGCCAGCAGCCAAGAAGCAGGGTCACCCCTCCACTTT
TRBV27	TRBJ2-7	NA	NA	CASSFTGTYEQYF	TGTGCCAGCAGTTTCACGGGTACCTACGAGCAGTACTTC
TRBV5-4	TRBJ1-2	NA	NA	CASSGGTTVENYGYTF	TGTGCCAGCAGTGGGGGGACGACAGTGGAAAACTATGGCTACACCTTC
TRBV3-1/TRBV3-2	TRBJ1-4	NA	NA	CASSQGHSNEKLFF	TGTGCCAGCAGCCAAGGTCACAGTAATGAAAAACTGTTTTTT
TRBV5-1	TRBJ2-5	NA	TRBD1	CASSAGTGILETQYF	TGCGCCAGCAGCGCCGGGACAGGGATATTGGAGACCCAGTACTTC
TRBV5-4	TRBJ2-2	NA	TRBD1	CASSPRQGADTGELFF	TGTGCCAGCAGCCCACGACAGGGGGCGGACACCGGGGAGCTGTTTTTT
TRBV6-4	TRBJ1-1	NA	TRBD1	CASSDDRGPHTEAFF	TGTGCCAGCAGTGATGACAGGGGTCCGCACACTGAAGCTTTCTTT
TRBV11-2	TRBJ2-6	NA	NA	CASSLLIRGAGANVLTF	TGTGCCAGCAGCTTATTAATCAGGGGGGCTGGGGCCAACGTCCTGACTTTC